Below, 16 T cell receptor beta chains from the same sample are listed, as sequenced in a study of identical twins. TCRdb re-called the 5' RACE reads through MiXCR, storing one row per CDR3 protein. The sample shows 400,000 to 600,000 distinct CDR3 sequences, approximately 20% of them seen only once. These sequences were also reported in another study, on yellow fever vaccine responses in identical twins.

Sequencing was carried out using CD4+ T cells sorted from blood. These receptor sequences come from a woman younger than 35 in good health.

The CDR3 coding sequence is TGCAGTGCGACTCCCGTGGGGGGGGTCGGCTACACCTTC. Residues: CSATPVGGVGYTF. The chain is built from TRBV20-1 and TRBJ1-2, with D tentatively TRBD1 (5 bases). In germline, CDR1 is DFQATT, CDR2 SNEGSKA (reference sequence). The CDR3 runs to 13 residues. The V gene lost 6 bases and the J gene lost 8 bases, with 19 bases spanning the gap.

The chain uses TRBV20-1 and TRBJ2-5; D not certain. The CDR3 loop spans 15 amino acids. The V gene lost 2 bases and the J gene lost 5 bases, with 18 bases spanning the gap. Per the germline V gene, CDR1 is DFQATT and CDR2 is SNEGSKA (reference sequence). CDR3 DNA: TGCAGTGCTAGACCCAGCGAGAGATCTTGGGAGACCCAGTACTTC. It codes for CSARPSERSWETQYF.

Many counts were recorded for this clonotype. V is TRBV5-1 and J is TRBJ1-6; the D is unclear. The length of the CDR3 is 14 residues. The V gene lost 4 bases and the J gene lost 5 bases, with 10 bases spanning the gap. Germline CDR1 and CDR2: SGHRS and YFSETQ. CDR3 sequence reads: CASSAVGDNSPLHF. The CDR3 DNA sequence: TGCGCCAGCAGCGCGGTTGGGGATAATTCACCCCTCCACTTT.

This clonotype was detected only once. The chain uses TRBV4-2 and TRBJ2-6; 8 bases line up with TRBD1. Germline CDR1 reads LGHNA; CDR2 reads YNFKEQ. The CDR3 is 17 amino acids. With V trimmed by 0 bases and J by 3 bases, 4 bases remained unmatched. The chain's CDR3 is CASSQDQGAGGANVLTF. The CDR3 DNA follows: TGTGCCAGCAGCCAAGATCAGGGGGCAGGTGGGGCCAACGTCCTGACTTTC.

This clonotype occurred a few times. The chain joins TRBV20-1 to TRBJ2-1; TRBD2 is a possible D gene (6 bases). The CDR3 runs to 13 residues. Germline values: CDR1 DFQATT, CDR2 SNEGSKA (reference sequence). Trimming removed 7 bases at V and 6 bases at J, with 16 bases between. The CDR3 sequence is CSEAGVASNEQFF. CDR3 nucleotides: TGCAGTGAAGCGGGTGTAGCGTCCAATGAGCAGTTCTTC.

The V gene is TRBV6-5, the J gene TRBJ1-6, with a tentative D call TRBD1 (6 bases). Between the trimmed V and J ends, which lost 2 bases and 6 bases, there was a span of 14 bases. CDR3 length: 16 residues. The germline CDR1 and CDR2 sequences are MNHEY and SVGAGI. CDR3 region: CASSYVTRGINSPLHF. In DNA form, the CDR3 reads TGTGCCAGCAGTTACGTTACGAGGGGGATTAATTCACCCCTCCACTTT.

The V and J genes are TRBV12-3 or TRBV12-4 and TRBJ2-1; 8 bases are a match to TRBD2. This CDR3 region has 15 residues. Losses at the gene ends were 7 bases for V and 1 base for J; bases not matched to a gene: 6. The DNA of the CDR3 is TGTGCCAGCAACCCGGGACTAGTTTCCTACAATGAGCAGTTCTTC. Protein: CASNPGLVSYNEQFF.

This clonotype is a singleton in its sample. The V and J genes are TRBV28 and TRBJ2-1; D might be TRBD2 (6 bases). Trimming stripped 6 bases from V and 6 bases from J, with 18 bases between. Germline loops: CDR1 MDHEN, CDR2 SYDVKM. This CDR3 contains 15 residues. CDR3 DNA: TGTGCCAGCAGAGAAGCCGGGACTGGACGCAATGAGCAGTTCTTC. It codes for CASREAGTGRNEQFF. Filled out from reference TRBV28 and TRBJ2-1, the complete variable domain reads DVKVTQSSRYLVKRTGEKVFLECVQDMDHENMFWYRQDPGLGLRLIYFSYDVKMKEKGDIPEGYSVSREKKERFSLILESASTNQTSMYLCASREAGTGRNEQFFGPGTRLTVL.

The chain links TRBV24-1 to TRBJ2-3; 9 nucleotides align to TRBD2. The CDR3 is 17 residues long. From germline, CDR1 is KGHDR and CDR2 SFDVKD. J was trimmed by 2 bases and V by 2 bases; bases with no gene match: 7. DNA for the CDR3: TGTGCCACCAGTGATTCCCGTAGCGGGGGTACCACAGATACGCAGTATTTT. Translating it yields CATSDSRSGGTTDTQYF.

The V and J genes are TRBV4-1 and TRBJ1-5; no definite D call. Germline CDR1 MGHRA, CDR2 YSYEKL. This CDR3 comprises 14 residues. V lost 4 bases to trimming and J lost 2 bases, with 9 bases between them. The CDR3 loop reads CASSLDVGNQPQHF. CDR3 nucleotide sequence: TGCGCCAGCAGCCTCGATGTCGGCAATCAGCCCCAGCATTTT.

This clonotype was detected only a few times. The rearrangement uses TRBV7-9 and TRBJ2-1, with D tentatively TRBD1 or TRBD2 (5 bases each). Trimming cost V 0 bases and J 4 bases, with 10 bases left between them. Germline lookup yields CDR1 SEHNR and CDR2 FQNEAQ (reference sequence). This CDR3 has 15 residues. The CDR3 here is CASSLAGTQYNEQFF. The CDR3 DNA reads TGTGCCAGCAGCTTAGCAGGGACCCAGTACAATGAGCAGTTCTTC.

This chain joins TRBV24-1 and TRBJ1-1; D is undetermined. The CDR3 contains 13 residues. Trimming removed 3 bases at V and 0 bases at J, with 4 bases between. Germline values: CDR1 KGHDR, CDR2 SFDVKD. The CDR3 reads CATSDNLNTEAFF. The CDR3 DNA sequence: TGTGCCACCAGTGATAATTTGAACACTGAAGCTTTCTTT.

The chain employs TRBV10-3 and TRBJ2-3; 13 nucleotides agree with TRBD2. This CDR3 has 15 residues. Unmatched junction bases numbered 9, after V lost 10 bases and J lost 5 bases. Germline V gene sequence: CDR1 ENHRY, CDR2 SYGVKD. Here the CDR3 reads CATRGLAGAGDTQYF. The DNA for the CDR3 is TGTGCCACCCGAGGACTAGCGGGGGCTGGAGATACGCAGTATTTT.

This sequence joins TRBV7-9 and TRBJ2-5; 7 nucleotides align to TRBD2. The CDR3 spans 17 residues. Looked up from germline, CDR1 is SEHNR and CDR2 is FQNEAQ (reference sequence). The V gene end was trimmed by 2 bases and the J gene end by 1 base; junction bases not matched to a gene: 10. The CDR3 nucleotides read TGTGCCAGCAGCTTATTAGGCCTAGCGGCCCTCCAAGAGACCCAGTACTTC. As protein: CASSLLGLAALQETQYF.

The chain recombines TRBV10-3 with TRBJ2-7; D not certain. This CDR3 is built from 14 residues. Germline values: CDR1 ENHRY, CDR2 SYGVKD. Trimming took off 0 bases at V and 4 bases at J, with 10 bases between the two ends. CDR3 sequence (DNA): TGTGCCATCAGTGAGTCTTGGTCAGCATACGAGCAGTACTTC. Protein product: CAISESWSAYEQYF.

V gene TRBV7-9 combines with J gene TRBJ2-7; TRBD2 might be the D (6 bases). This CDR3 is built from 14 residues. Germline loops: CDR1 SEHNR, CDR2 FQNEAQ (reference sequence). V was shortened by 3 bases and J by 5 bases, with 14 bases between the two germline ends. The CDR3 region is CASSLGRDLNEQYF. The DNA of the CDR3 is TGTGCCAGCAGCTTGGGGCGGGACCTCAACGAGCAGTACTTC.